This passage covers 3 T cell receptor beta chains from one sample sequenced in a study of vaccination and CD4 T cells after COVID-19. Once obtained from cultured CD4+ T cells, the DNA was sequenced using the Oncomine TCR Beta short-read assay. One entry per CDR3 protein, called by TCRdb with MiXCR from the PCR reads. The repertoire includes around 12,000 distinct CDR3 sequences, around 47% of them detected once, and about 12% sits in the top ten. These receptors lack a known antigen. Specified treatment: approximately nine-day PBMC culture with coronavirus spike peptide pools or control peptides (ViraFEST assay). Sequences were obtained from CD4+ T cells from blood, cultured in vitro. Source of these receptors: a human donor who had recovered from COVID-19.

This clonotype has a handful of counts. This chain joins TRBV20-1 and TRBJ2-1; 8 bases align to TRBD2. The junction had 13 bases not matched to a gene; V was cut back by 0 bases and J by 9 bases. The CDR3 totals 16 residues. In germline, CDR1 is DFQATT, CDR2 SNEGSKA (reference sequence). This CDR3 is CSARDTVSGSNTEQFF. For the CDR3, the DNA is TGCAGTGCTAGAGATACTGTGAGCGGGAGCAATACTGAGCAGTTCTTC.

This chain joins TRBV20-1 and TRBJ2-3, with D tentatively TRBD2 (7 bases). Germline-derived CDR1 and CDR2 are DFQATT and SNEGSKA (reference sequence). CDR3 size: 15 residues. V shed 5 bases and J shed 7 bases, with 22 bases lying between them. CDR3 sequence: CSAPSSGGGLNTQYF. The CDR3, as DNA: TGCAGTGCTCCGTCCTCGGGGGGCGGACTAAATACGCAGTATTTT.

There are a few counts of this clonotype. The chain carries TRBV11-3 and TRBJ2-5, with a weak D call TRBD2 (7 bases). Germline loops: CDR1 SGHNT, CDR2 YENEEA. CDR3 length: 15 residues. The V and J ends lost 8 bases and 3 bases respectively, with 19 bases between them. The CDR3 loop reads CASRGRGIGKETQYF. The CDR3 DNA reads TGTGCCAGCCGGGGGAGGGGGATAGGGAAAGAGACCCAGTACTTC.